The subject of this entry is one T cell receptor (beta chain). Its antigen is currently unknown. V lost 6 bases and J 1 base, leaving 16 bases between the germline ends. The CDR3 totals 15 residues. CDR1 is MNHEY, CDR2 SVGAGI, per germline. These data are taken from a study of cytomegalovirus exposure and HLA in healthy donors. Whole-study findings and limits: The authors later found HLA-associated TCR beta chains more clonally expanded than equally common others.

PCR employed 60 Vbeta and 13 Jbeta primers. Measured with immunoSEQ multiplex PCR; TCRdb has only the in-frame clones, and not every one. The sample lists 40,000 to 45,000 clones; roughly half were seen once. The gene calls are TRBV6-5 and TRBJ2-7; D unclear. This receptor was identified in a human donor in good health. The sample comprised PBMCs. The CDR3 DNA reads TGTGCCAGCAGCGACTTTCGTGGCGGATCCTACGAGCAGTACTTC. The encoded protein is CASSDFRGGSYEQYF.